The text below deals with one T cell receptor beta chain. Its antigen remains unknown. In the PCR, 60 Vbeta and 13 Jbeta primers were used. Here immunoSEQ multiplex PCR was the method, and the copy in TCRdb shows in-frame clones only, minus some. The sample totals about 74,000 clones. This sample was taken from a study of cytomegalovirus exposure and HLA in healthy donors. CDR3 length equals 14 residues. V gave up 5 bases and J gave up 2 bases, with 13 bases separating them. The germline V gene has CDR1 MNHEY and CDR2 SMNVEV (reference sequence). Notes on the study in general: It was shown in a later analysis that HLA-associated TCR beta chains were more clonally expanded than other, equally common chains.

This rearrangement joins TRBV27 to TRBJ2-7, with D perhaps matching TRBD1 (6 bases). The sequencing input was PBMCs. This TCR was recovered from a female donor in good health and CMV-seropositive. The CDR3 region has the DNA TGTGCCAGCAGTCCATTACAGGGCCCCTACGAGCAGTACTTC. Its protein product is CASSPLQGPYEQYF.